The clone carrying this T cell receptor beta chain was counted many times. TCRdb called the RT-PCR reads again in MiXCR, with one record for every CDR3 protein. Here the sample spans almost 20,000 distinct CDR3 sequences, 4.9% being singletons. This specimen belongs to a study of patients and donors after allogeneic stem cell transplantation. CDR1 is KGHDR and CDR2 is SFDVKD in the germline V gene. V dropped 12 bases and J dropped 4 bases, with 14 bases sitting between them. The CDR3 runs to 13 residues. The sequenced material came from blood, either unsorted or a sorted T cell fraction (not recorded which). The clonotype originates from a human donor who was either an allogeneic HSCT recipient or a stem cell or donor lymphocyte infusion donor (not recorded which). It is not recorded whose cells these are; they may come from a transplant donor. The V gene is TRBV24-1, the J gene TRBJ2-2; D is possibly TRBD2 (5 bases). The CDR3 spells CASRPGSTGELFF. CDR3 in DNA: TGTGCCTCTCGCCCTGGGAGCACCGGGGAGCTGTTTTTT.